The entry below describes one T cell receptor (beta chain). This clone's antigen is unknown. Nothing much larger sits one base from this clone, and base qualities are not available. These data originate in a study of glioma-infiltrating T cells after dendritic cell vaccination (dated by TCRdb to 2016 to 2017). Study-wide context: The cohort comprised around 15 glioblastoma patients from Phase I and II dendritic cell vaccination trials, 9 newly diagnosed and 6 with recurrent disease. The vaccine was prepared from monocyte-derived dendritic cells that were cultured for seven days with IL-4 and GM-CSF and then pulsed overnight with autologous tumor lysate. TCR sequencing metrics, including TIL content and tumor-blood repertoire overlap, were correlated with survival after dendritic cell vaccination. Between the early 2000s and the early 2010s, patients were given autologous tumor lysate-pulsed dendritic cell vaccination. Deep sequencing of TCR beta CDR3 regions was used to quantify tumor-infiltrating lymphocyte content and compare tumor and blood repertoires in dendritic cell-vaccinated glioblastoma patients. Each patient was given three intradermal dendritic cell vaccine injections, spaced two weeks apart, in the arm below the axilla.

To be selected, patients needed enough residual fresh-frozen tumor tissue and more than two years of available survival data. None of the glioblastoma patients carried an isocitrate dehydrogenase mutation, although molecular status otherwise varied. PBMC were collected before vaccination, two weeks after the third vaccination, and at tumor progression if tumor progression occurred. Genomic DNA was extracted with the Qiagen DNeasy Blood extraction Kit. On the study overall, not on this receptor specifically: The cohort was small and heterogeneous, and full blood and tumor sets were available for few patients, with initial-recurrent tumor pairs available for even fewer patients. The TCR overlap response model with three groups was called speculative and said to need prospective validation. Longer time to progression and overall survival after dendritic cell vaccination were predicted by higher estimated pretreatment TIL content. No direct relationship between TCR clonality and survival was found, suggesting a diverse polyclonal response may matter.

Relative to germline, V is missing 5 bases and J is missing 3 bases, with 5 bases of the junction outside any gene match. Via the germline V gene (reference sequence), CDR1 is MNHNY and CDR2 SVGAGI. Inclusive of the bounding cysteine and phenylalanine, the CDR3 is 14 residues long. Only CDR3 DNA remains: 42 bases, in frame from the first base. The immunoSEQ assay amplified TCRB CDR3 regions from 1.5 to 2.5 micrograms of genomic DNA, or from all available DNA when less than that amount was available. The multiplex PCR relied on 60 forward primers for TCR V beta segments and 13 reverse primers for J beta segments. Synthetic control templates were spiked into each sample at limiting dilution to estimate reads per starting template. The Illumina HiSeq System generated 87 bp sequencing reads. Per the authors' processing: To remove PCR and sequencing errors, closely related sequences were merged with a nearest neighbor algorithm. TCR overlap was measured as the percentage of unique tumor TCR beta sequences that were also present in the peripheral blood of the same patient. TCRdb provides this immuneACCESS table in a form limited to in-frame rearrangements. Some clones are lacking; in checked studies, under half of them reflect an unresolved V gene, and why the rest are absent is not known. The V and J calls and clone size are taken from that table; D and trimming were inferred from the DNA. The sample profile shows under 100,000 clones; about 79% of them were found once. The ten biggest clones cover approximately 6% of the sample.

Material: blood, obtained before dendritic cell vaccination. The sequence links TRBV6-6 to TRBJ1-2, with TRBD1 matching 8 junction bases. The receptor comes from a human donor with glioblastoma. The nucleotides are TGTGCCAGCAGTGCCAGGGGGCGCGACTATGGCTACACCTTC. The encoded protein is CASSARGRDYGYTF.